Here is one T cell receptor beta chain with its context. The antigen it binds to is not known. Base qualities are not at hand, and no much larger clone is one base apart. The source of the sample is a study of cytomegalovirus exposure and HLA in healthy donors (dated by TCRdb to about 2017). Regarding the study in general: An earlier analysis of some 550 of the donors reported about 290 Gb of sequence data and around 110 million unique TCR beta sequences from 150 million to 200 million T cells. On average, over 200,000 unique TCR beta nucleotide sequences were sequenced per donor among a few hundred genotyped donors of the cohort, with about 19% of those sequences being non-productive. Donor age, sex, ethnicity and CMV serostatus were compiled alongside the repertoire data. Roughly 5 DR-DQ haplotypes were handled as single units for association and clustering, since linkage in the cohort was strong. Typing coverage differed by locus: A, B, C, DRB1 and DQB1 were typed in roughly 620-630 donors, DQA1 in 500 to 550, DPA1 in around 580, and DPB1 in around 440. In the later analysis, no new phenotypic data were used to find candidate immune exposures; instead, reliance was placed on TCR beta sequences and their occurrence across donors. HLA typing included class I and class II loci at four-digit resolution. A separate validation cohort of 100 to 150 different subjects was used in addition to the 666-subject first cohort. To decide whether each TCR beta V gene segment behaved as functional or pseudogenic, an earlier analysis of some 540 of the donors relied on high-throughput TCR beta sequencing. To predict cytomegalovirus infection status, the study brought together high-throughput TCR immunosequencing, statistical association of individual TCRs with disease status, and machine learning. The study used immunosequencing to profile the T cell repertoires of approximately 650 subjects and linked those repertoires to cytomegalovirus serostatus. Of the 300 to 500 genotyped donors, over 80% were placed in the genetic ancestry cluster associated with self-reported Caucasian donors. The aim of the study was to test whether cataloging public T cell receptors could identify signatures of past pathogen exposure. All discovery cohort repertoires had been generated on a single sequencing platform. To study patterns of TCR occurrence, a later analysis re-analyzed previously published TCR beta repertoires from around 660 donors and added high-resolution HLA genotyping. An early release covering some 640 HLA-typed donors comprised about 310 gigabases of sequencing data and roughly 86 million unique TCR sequences. Genome-wide SNP genotypes for about three fifths of the roughly 700 donors were used in a later genetic analysis, which treated that subset as a discovery cohort. Study-wide findings and limitations: The sequencing pipeline was judged likely to have produced a cluster of highly shared sequence variants as a technical artifact. Sequencing depth was assumed to be roughly uniform across donors in the presence/absence analyses, though that assumption may not hold. Specific HLA alleles were associated with some 15,000 TCR beta sequences at a false discovery rate of 0.05 in a later analysis. The authors suggested that the approach could potentially be extended to other disease states and immunological phenotypes. According to a later analysis, parvovirus B19, influenza, CMV and Epstein-Barr virus appeared linked to several top co-occurrence clusters. Because HLA typing was missing for some donors at each locus, association tests included only the typed subset. Across donors, most TCR sequences were observed very rarely, whereas some public TCRs were present in many individuals. A further reported finding was that TCR beta sequences accurately predicted the HLA-A and HLA-B alleles for most subjects in the first cohort. Immune exposure information for the cohort was limited to CMV serostatus. In the study, about 150 TCR beta chains were listed as associated with cytomegalovirus. The earlier analysis of 587 of the donors excluded fewer than 20 rarely observed V segments, including chromosome 9 orphons, because counts were too low. Linkage disequilibrium might explain the correlated functional status among segregating V segments, but an unknown experimental factor could not be ruled out. The classifier was reported to diagnose cytomegalovirus status with high specificity and sensitivity in both the original and validation cohorts. In vitro tests confirmed that three of the cytomegalovirus-associated TCR beta chains recognize cytomegalovirus antigens. This cohort had only TCR beta chains sequenced, and the lack of alpha or paired-chain data limited which features could be detected. A later analysis found that TCR association rates varied across HLA loci, with DRB1 alleles showing the most associated TCRs and HLA-C alleles the fewest. Compared with the approximately 700-donor mean, donors in an Asian-associated ancestry cluster had fewer N-insertions in productive TCRs, according to a later genetic analysis. Because the 87-base-pair reads could not distinguish some IMGT-functional V segments, including TRBV6-2 and TRBV6-3, those segments were excluded. V-gene and J-gene trimming of TCR beta chains was associated with a missense DCLRE1C variant in a later genetic analysis, and the association was replicated in an independent cohort. According to a later analysis, most CMV-associated TCR beta chains appeared to be HLA-restricted, and the HLA associations seemed to be driven largely by CMV exposure. Strong co-occurrence of HLA alleles, especially DR and DQ, made assigning TCR associations to individual alleles difficult. In a later analysis, HLA-associated TCR beta chains showed more clonal expansion and lower generation probabilities than non-associated chains that were equally common. In an earlier analysis of some 640 of the donors, most TCR beta V segments were observed in productive rearrangements about 87% or about 30% of the time, broadly matching IMGT annotations.

The cohort consisted of hundreds of healthy bone marrow donors. At the time of sampling, every cohort member was nominally healthy, though immune exposures that went unrecorded were likely present. The donor was CMV seropositive and was included in the group of almost 300 seropositive cohort members. Every donor gave a peripheral blood sample, and the peripheral blood mononuclear cells from that sample were used for TCR beta sequencing. The Qiagen DNeasy Blood Extraction Kit was used to extract genomic DNA from the blood cell samples. Based on the germline V gene, the CDR1 and CDR2 sequences are MGHRA and YSYEKL. The V end gives up 1 base and the J end 8 bases, leaving 8 bases in the junction not matched to a gene. Including cysteine and phenylalanine, the CDR3 has 16 amino acids. Only the CDR3 region is kept as DNA, spanning 48 bases read in frame from base 1. The library was built by means of the immunoSEQ multiplex PCR assay. For the multiplex PCR, a mixture combining 60 forward primers for TCR Vbeta segments and 13 reverse primers for TCR Jbeta segments was used. The CDR3 region of rearranged TCR beta genes was amplified from genomic DNA with a multiplex PCR assay. On the Illumina HiSeq System, the amplified TCR beta libraries were sequenced as 87-base-pair reads. Turning to the authors' computational methods: In a later analysis, about 80 million unique TCR beta chains were counted across the 500 to 850 repertoires, and approximately 11 million of these chains were shared by at least two donors. A nearest-neighbor algorithm error-corrected the raw reads and collapsed the reads into unique sequences, merging closely related sequences to remove PCR and sequencing errors. To assign V, D and J gene segments, CDR3 sequences were aligned to IMGT reference sequences. Each retained sequence needed at least a six-nucleotide match to both a V gene segment and a J gene segment. Rearrangements were classified as productive when the CDR3 lacked stop codons and remained in frame with V and J, and all other rearrangements were classified as non-productive. Following IMGT convention, CDR3 was defined as the stretch from the second conserved V-encoded cysteine up to the conserved J-encoded phenylalanine. The earlier analysis of more than 450 of the donors excluded sequences that lacked an unambiguous match to a single V gene segment. An earlier analysis of fewer than 750 of the donors called V segments functional above 56.7% productive rearrangements and segregating when the between-donor standard deviation exceeded 5%. A statistical classification framework was built to diagnose cytomegalovirus status from the catalog of TCR beta chain sequences. In a later analysis, TCR nucleotide sequences were compared against IMGT/GENE-DB human TR gene sequences so that V and J genes could be assigned. A later analysis assigned CDR3 sequences and most-parsimonious VDJ recombination scenarios with the TCRdist pipeline. In a later analysis, each TCR beta chain was defined by its CDR3 amino acid sequence together with its V-gene family, and reads without a unique V-gene family were excluded. To address suspected cross-contamination and a sequencing artifact, a later analysis removed roughly 640 highly shared, low-generation-probability nucleotide sequences. For each public chain, a later analysis derived a clonal expansion index from normalized ranks of inferred template counts within each repertoire. In a later analysis, generation probabilities were computed with a VDJ recombination model fitted to out-of-frame rearrangements, and the resulting probabilities were checked against IGoR. In a later analysis, TCR-TCR, TCR-HLA and TCR-CMV co-occurrence was scored with hypergeometric tests, and a repertoire-size bias correction was applied to TCR pairs. To estimate false discovery rates, a later analysis permuted the HLA or CMV assignments 20 times. In a later analysis, co-occurring TCRs were grouped with DBSCAN, and TCRdist sequence similarity was added when clustering was performed within HLA-allele-positive subsets. For co-occurrence clustering, repertoires with fewer than 30,000 or more than 120,000 public chains were excluded, along with roughly 5 repertoires with anomalous nucleotide sharing. In TCRdb, the immuneACCESS table is reduced to in-frame sequences with V and J assigned. These tables do not hold every clone; where another copy was compared, an unresolved V gene accounts for under half, and the others remain unexplained. V and J calls and clone size are as listed in that table; D and trimming were resolved from the DNA. The sample has over 90,000 clones on record, 70% of them singletons. The ten biggest clones cover about 14% of the sample.

The origin of this receptor is a woman between 50 and 59 years old in good health and CMV-seropositive. The chain is encoded by TRBV4-1 joined to TRBJ1-4, and 9 bases in between align with TRBD1. The sample comprised PBMCs. CDR3 reads: CASSQVRGTGYEKLFF. In nucleotides, the sequence is TGCGCCAGCAGCCAAGTTCGCGGGACAGGGTACGAAAAACTGTTTTTT.